This T cell receptor beta chain came from a study of T cell responses to AZD1222 COVID-19 vaccine. Study findings and constraints: Two AZD1222 administrations were followed by greater Spike-specific TCR breadth and depth. Samples come after the peak T cell response, not at day 14.

The table came from immunoSEQ multiplex PCR; TCRdb's copy has only in-frame clones and leaves some out. Found here are 90,000 to 110,000 clones, roughly 90% of them singletons; the top ten hold roughly 13%. V was clipped by 3 bases and J by 0 bases, with 9 bases between them. In germline, CDR1 is SGHRS, CDR2 YFSETQ. The CDR3 runs to 15 residues. Details on this clone: Its antigen is currently unknown.

This TCR derives from an adult in good health. This sample comprised peripheral blood, obtained on day 0 of MenACWY control vaccination. The gene calls are TRBV5-1 and TRBJ2-2; D is tentatively TRBD1 or TRBD2 (5 bases each). The CDR3 coding sequence is TGCGCCAGCAGCTGGGGACGACCGAACACCGGGGAGCTGTTTTTT. This codes for CASSWGRPNTGELFF.